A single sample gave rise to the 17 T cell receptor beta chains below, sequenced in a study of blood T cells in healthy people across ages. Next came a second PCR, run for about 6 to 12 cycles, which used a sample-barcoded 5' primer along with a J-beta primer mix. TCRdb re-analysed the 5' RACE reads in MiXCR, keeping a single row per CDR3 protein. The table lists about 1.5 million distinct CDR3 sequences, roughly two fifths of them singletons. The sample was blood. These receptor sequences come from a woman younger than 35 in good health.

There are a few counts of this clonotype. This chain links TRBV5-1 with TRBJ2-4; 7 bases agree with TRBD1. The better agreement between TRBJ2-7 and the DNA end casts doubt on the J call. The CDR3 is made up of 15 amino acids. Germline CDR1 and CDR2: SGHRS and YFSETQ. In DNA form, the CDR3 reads TGCGCCAGCAGCGCTACAGCCGGGACAGCGCTCGAGCAGTACTTC. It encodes CASSATAGTALEQYF.

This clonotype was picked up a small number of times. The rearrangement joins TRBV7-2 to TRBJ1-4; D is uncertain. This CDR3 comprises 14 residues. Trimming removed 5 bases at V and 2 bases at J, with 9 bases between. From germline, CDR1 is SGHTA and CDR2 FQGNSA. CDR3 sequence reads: CASSPEFTNEKLFF. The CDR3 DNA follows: TGTGCCAGCAGCCCCGAGTTTACTAATGAAAAACTGTTTTTT.

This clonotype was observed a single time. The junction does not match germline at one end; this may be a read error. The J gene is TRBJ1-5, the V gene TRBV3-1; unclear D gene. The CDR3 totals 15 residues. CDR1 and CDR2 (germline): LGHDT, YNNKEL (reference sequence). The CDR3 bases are TGTGCCAGCGGCGAAGGCACCGGAAGCAATCAGCCCCTGCATTTT. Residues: CASGEGTGSNQPLHF.

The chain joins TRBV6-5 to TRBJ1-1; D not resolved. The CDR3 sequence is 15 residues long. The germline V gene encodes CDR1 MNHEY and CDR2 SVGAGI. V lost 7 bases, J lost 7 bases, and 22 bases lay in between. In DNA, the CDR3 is TGTGCCAGCATCCAGAGGAGAGGGAGGTTTAGTGAAGCTTTCTTT. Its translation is CASIQRRGRFSEAFF.

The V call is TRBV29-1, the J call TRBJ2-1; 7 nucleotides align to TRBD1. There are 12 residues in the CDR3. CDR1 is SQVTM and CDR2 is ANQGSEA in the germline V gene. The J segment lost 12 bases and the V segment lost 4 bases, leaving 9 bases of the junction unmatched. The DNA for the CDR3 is TGCAGCGTTGGGGGACAGCTAGAAGGGCAGTTCTTC. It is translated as CSVGGQLEGQFF.

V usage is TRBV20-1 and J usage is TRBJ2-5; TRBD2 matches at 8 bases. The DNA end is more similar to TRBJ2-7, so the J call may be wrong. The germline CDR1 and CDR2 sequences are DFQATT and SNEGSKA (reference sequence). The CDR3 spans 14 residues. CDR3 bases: TGCAGTGCTGTAGCGGGAAGTACGGAATACGAGCAGTACTTC. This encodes CSAVAGSTEYEQYF.

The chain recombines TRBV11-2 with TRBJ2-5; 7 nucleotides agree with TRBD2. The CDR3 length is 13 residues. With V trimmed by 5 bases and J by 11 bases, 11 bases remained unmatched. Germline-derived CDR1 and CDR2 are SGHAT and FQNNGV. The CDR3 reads CASSQRTSEKQYF. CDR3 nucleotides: TGTGCCAGCAGCCAGCGAACTAGCGAGAAGCAGTACTTC.

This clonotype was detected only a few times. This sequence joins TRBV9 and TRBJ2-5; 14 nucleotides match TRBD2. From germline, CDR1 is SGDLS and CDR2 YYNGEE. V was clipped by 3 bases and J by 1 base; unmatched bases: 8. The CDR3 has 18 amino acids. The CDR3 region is CASSDGTSGSVCQETQYF. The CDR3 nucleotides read TGTGCCAGCAGCGACGGGACTAGCGGGAGTGTTTGCCAAGAGACCCAGTACTTC.

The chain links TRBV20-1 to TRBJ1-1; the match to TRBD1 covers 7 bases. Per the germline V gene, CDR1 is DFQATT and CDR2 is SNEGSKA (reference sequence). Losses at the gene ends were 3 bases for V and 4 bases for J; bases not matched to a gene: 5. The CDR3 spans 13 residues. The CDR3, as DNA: TGCAGTGCTAGGCGGGACAGTCCCACTGAAGCTTTCTTT. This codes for CSARRDSPTEAFF.

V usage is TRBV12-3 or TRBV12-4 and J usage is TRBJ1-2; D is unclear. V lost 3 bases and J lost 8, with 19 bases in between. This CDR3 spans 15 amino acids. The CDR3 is CASSFGGSSRRGYTF. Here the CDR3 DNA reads TGTGCCAGCAGTTTCGGAGGTTCGAGTCGGAGAGGCTACACCTTC.

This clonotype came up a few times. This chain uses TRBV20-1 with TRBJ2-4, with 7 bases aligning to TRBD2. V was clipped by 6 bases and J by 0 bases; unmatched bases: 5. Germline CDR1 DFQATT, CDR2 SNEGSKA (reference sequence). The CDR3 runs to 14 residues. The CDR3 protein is CSARTSPAKNIQYF. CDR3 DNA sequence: TGCAGTGCGAGGACTAGTCCAGCCAAAAACATTCAGTACTTC.

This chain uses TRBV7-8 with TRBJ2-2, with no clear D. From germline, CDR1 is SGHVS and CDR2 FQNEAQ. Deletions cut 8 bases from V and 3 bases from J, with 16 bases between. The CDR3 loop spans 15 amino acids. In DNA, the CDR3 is TGTGCCAGCGTTATATGGGGATCGGACACCGGGGAGCTGTTTTTT. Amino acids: CASVIWGSDTGELFF.

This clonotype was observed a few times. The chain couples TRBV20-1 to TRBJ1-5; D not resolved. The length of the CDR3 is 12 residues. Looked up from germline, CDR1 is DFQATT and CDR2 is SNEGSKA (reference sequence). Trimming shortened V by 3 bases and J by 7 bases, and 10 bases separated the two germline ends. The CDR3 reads CSAREFGQPQHF. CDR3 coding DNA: TGCAGTGCTAGGGAATTCGGGCAGCCCCAGCATTTT.

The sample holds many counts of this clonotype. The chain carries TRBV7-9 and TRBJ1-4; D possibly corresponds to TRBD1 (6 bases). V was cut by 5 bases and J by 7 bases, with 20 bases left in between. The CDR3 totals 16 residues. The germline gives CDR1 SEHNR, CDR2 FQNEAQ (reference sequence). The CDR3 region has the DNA TGTGCCAGCAGCCCCAGTCGGACAGCAAGCCGTGAAAAACTGTTTTTT. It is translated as CASSPSRTASREKLFF.

The CDR3 nucleotides read TGCGCCAGCAGCCAAGCCGGAAACAGGGCGATGAACACTGAAGCTTTCTTT. Translating it yields CASSQAGNRAMNTEAFF. The chain is built from TRBV4-3 and TRBJ1-1; weak D call: TRBD1 (6 bases). The CDR3 runs 17 residues. Germline lookup yields CDR1 LGHNA and CDR2 YSLEER. V shed 1 base and J shed 0 bases, with 15 bases lying between them.

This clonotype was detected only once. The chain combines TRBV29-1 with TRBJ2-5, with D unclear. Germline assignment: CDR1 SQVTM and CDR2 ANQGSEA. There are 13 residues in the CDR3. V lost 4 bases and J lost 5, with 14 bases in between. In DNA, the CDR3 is TGCAGCGTTGGCCCGAAACTTTGGGAGACCCAGTACTTC. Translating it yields CSVGPKLWETQYF.

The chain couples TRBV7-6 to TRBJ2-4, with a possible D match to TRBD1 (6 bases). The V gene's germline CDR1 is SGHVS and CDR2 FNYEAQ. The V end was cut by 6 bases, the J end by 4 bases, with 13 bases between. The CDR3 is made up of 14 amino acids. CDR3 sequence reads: CASRGAQGKNIQYF. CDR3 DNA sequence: TGTGCCAGCAGAGGGGCCCAGGGGAAAAACATTCAGTACTTC.